Each of the 4 T cell receptor beta chains below was sequenced from the same sample in a study of shared clonotypes between healthy human individuals. The naive CD8 population came from CD45RO-negative cells selected for CCR7, without terminally differentiated effector memory CD45RA+ cells. Profiling relied on immunoSEQ multiplex PCR, and the TCRdb table lists in-frame clones only, not all of them. Among some 2 million clones listed, approximately 94% were seen once. What was sequenced was naive CD8+ T cells sorted from blood. The receptors come from a man in his late teens or twenties in good health.

This clone has a handful of counts. The gene calls are TRBV30 and TRBJ2-1; D ambiguous. The CDR3 loop spans 12 amino acids. CDR1 and CDR2 (germline): GTSNPN, SVGIG (reference sequence). Trimming took 1 base from V and 14 from J, leaving 15 bases between them. The CDR3 loop is CAWSEDLWGKFF. The CDR3 DNA is TGTGCCTGGAGTGAGGACCTTTGGGGAAAGTTCTTC.

The V gene is TRBV7-9, the J gene TRBJ2-7, with 9 bases fitting TRBD1. J gave up 4 bases and V 5 bases, and 12 bases lay outside the gene matches. Germline CDR1 reads SEHNR; CDR2 reads FQNEAQ (reference sequence). The CDR3 covers 16 residues. The CDR3 spells CASSAPEGQGGYEQYF. DNA of the CDR3: TGTGCCAGCAGCGCGCCCGAGGGACAGGGAGGTTACGAGCAGTACTTC.

As for this clone: Within the sample, other DNA sequences also encode this same CDR3. The rearrangement links TRBV27 to TRBJ2-1, with D possibly TRBD2 on 5 matching bases. The V end was cut by 2 bases, the J end by 2 bases, with 7 bases between. From germline, CDR1 is MNHEY and CDR2 SMNVEV (reference sequence). CDR3 size: 14 residues. The CDR3 region is CASSLAGTYNEQFF. Here the CDR3 DNA reads TGTGCCAGCAGTTTAGCGGGTACCTACAATGAGCAGTTCTTC.

The V gene is TRBV7-9, the J gene TRBJ1-3; TRBD1 is a possible D gene (5 bases). There are 11 residues in the CDR3. The V end was cut by 8 bases, the J end by 8 bases, with 10 bases between. CDR1 is SEHNR and CDR2 is FQNEAQ in the germline V gene (reference sequence). CDR3 sequence reads: CASGWDYTIYF. The CDR3 DNA reads as TGTGCCAGCGGTTGGGACTACACCATATATTTT.